What follows is one TCR beta chain and its context. No antigen is known for it. These data belong to a study of cytomegalovirus exposure and HLA in healthy donors. The study's findings and limits: As immune exposure information, only CMV serostatus was available.

The PCR made use of 60 Vbeta and 13 Jbeta primers. Assay used: immunoSEQ multiplex PCR; TCRdb lists only in-frame clones, some missing. The table has 150,000 to 200,000 clones, approximately 80% seen once; the top ten hold roughly 7.4%. The germline V gene has CDR1 MNHEY and CDR2 SVGAGI. Deletions cut 6 bases from V and 6 bases from J, with 14 bases between. The CDR3 runs to 13 residues. This TCR was sampled from a male donor in good health and CMV-seropositive. Sequenced input: PBMCs. The chain has TRBV6-5 and TRBJ1-1; D uncertain. CDR3 protein: CASSLLRGAEAFF. The CDR3 bases are TGTGCCAGCAGCCTACTCCGGGGTGCTGAAGCTTTCTTT.